This T cell receptor beta chain emerged from a study of blood T cells in healthy people across ages. Looking at the study overall: Template switching picked up about one barcoded beta molecule for each two T cells.

Collection of roughly 10 milliliters of peripheral blood was performed for each donor. Isolated per sample were at least 6.5 million PBMCs. In this sample, this clonotype turned up a few times. Sample-barcoded 5' priming and a J-beta primer mix drove a second PCR of roughly 6 to 12 cycles. Every sample gave at least 3 million paired-end reads containing CDR3. TCRdb ran MiXCR on the 5' RACE reads and lists one entry per CDR3 protein. The table has approximately 580,000 distinct CDR3 sequences, about 25% seen once. Germline values: CDR1 MNHNY, CDR2 SVGAGI (reference sequence). The CDR3 totals 15 residues. V lost 5 bases, J lost 1 base, and 15 bases lay in between. The same sample was also used in a study of T cells of mothers and their children.

Sequenced material: blood. The clonotype originates from a boy aged 5-17 years in good health. The J gene is TRBJ2-7, the V gene TRBV6-6; perhaps TRBD1 as D (6 bases). The CDR3 region has the DNA TGTGCCAGCAGTCTTAAGAACGGACAGTCCTACGAGCAGTACTTC. Encoded protein: CASSLKNGQSYEQYF.